These T cell receptor beta chains were read from a single sample in a study of T-cell memory formation after mild COVID-19. TCRdb independently ran MiXCR on the 5' RACE reads; one entry per CDR3 protein. The data contain just over 400,000 distinct CDR3 sequences, roughly a quarter of them singletons. The specimen was PBMCs or a T cell subset sorted from them (not recorded which). These receptor sequences come from an adult woman who had mild COVID-19 (a few samples of this study predate the infection). Cell type and time point are not known. CDR3s include the opening cysteine and the closing phenylalanine or tryptophan. D genes are given only for firm matches. Where a row states a size, it is once, few, many or the class of an expanded clone; other rows omit it.

CDR3aa: CASSQEAGGTYNEQFF
CDR3nt: TGCGCCAGCAGCCAAGAGGCAGGGGGGACTTACAATGAGCAGTTCTTC
d_gene: .
j_gene: TRBJ2-1
abundance: .
v_gene: TRBV4-1

CDR3aa: CASSLLDRGHQETQYF
CDR3nt: TGTGCCAGCAGCTTACTGGACAGGGGTCACCAAGAGACCCAGTACTTC
d_gene: TRBD1
j_gene: TRBJ2-5
abundance: .
v_gene: TRBV11-2

CDR3aa: CASRYPGGSGELFF
CDR3nt: TGTGCCAGCAGATACCCAGGGGGCTCCGGGGAGCTGTTTTTT
d_gene: TRBD1
j_gene: TRBJ2-2
abundance: once
v_gene: TRBV11-2

CDR3aa: CASSLNGGASTGELFF
CDR3nt: TGTGCCAGCAGCTTAAACGGGGGGGCAAGCACCGGGGAGCTGTTTTTT
d_gene: TRBD2
j_gene: TRBJ2-2
abundance: few
v_gene: TRBV7-3

CDR3aa: CASSLQSILGAEGTDTQYF
CDR3nt: TGTGCCAGCAGCCTCCAGTCCATTCTCGGGGCCGAGGGCACAGATACGCAGTATTTT
d_gene: .
j_gene: TRBJ2-3
abundance: .
v_gene: TRBV11-3

CDR3aa: CASSQVGQAYEQYF
CDR3nt: TGTGCCAGCAGCCAAGTGGGACAAGCCTACGAGCAGTACTTC
d_gene: .
j_gene: TRBJ2-7
abundance: many
v_gene: TRBV3-1

CDR3aa: CACRRGSYNEQFF
CDR3nt: TGTGCCTGCCGGAGAGGTTCGTACAATGAGCAGTTCTTC
d_gene: .
j_gene: TRBJ2-1
abundance: few
v_gene: TRBV7-9

CDR3aa: CATSDLAGTEAFF
CDR3nt: TGTGCCACCAGTGATTTGGCGGGCACTGAAGCTTTCTTT
d_gene: .
j_gene: TRBJ1-1
abundance: .
v_gene: TRBV24-1

CDR3aa: CAWSVTGSYEQYF
CDR3nt: TGTGCCTGGAGTGTAACAGGGTCCTACGAGCAGTACTTC
d_gene: .
j_gene: TRBJ2-7
abundance: few
v_gene: TRBV30

CDR3aa: CASSLATRTEAFF
CDR3nt: TGTGCCAGCAGCTTAGCCACCAGGACTGAAGCTTTCTTT
d_gene: .
j_gene: TRBJ1-1
abundance: .
v_gene: TRBV7-2

CDR3aa: CAIPPGDRNTEAFF
CDR3nt: TGTGCCATCCCTCCGGGCGACAGGAACACTGAAGCTTTCTTT
d_gene: .
j_gene: TRBJ1-1
abundance: few
v_gene: TRBV7-9

CDR3aa: CASGLVQGRVETQYF
CDR3nt: TGTGCTAGTGGTTTGGTACAGGGCAGGGTTGAGACCCAGTACTTC
d_gene: .
j_gene: TRBJ2-5
abundance: .
v_gene: TRBV12-5

CDR3aa: CASSAAGTGNTGELFF
CDR3nt: TGCGCCAGCAGCGCCGCCGGGACAGGGAACACCGGGGAGCTGTTTTTT
d_gene: TRBD1
j_gene: TRBJ2-2
abundance: few
v_gene: TRBV5-1